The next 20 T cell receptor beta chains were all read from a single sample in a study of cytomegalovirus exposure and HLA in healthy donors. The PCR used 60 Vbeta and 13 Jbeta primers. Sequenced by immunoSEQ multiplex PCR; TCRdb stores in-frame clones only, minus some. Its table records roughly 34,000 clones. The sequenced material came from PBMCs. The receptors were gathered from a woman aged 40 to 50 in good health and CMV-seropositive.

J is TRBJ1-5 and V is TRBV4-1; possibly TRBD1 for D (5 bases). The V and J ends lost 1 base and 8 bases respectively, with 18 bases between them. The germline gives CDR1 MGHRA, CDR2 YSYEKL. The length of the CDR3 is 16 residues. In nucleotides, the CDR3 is TGCGCCAGCAGCCAAGGTTTACAGGAATACCATGAGCCCCAGCATTTT. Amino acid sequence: CASSQGLQEYHEPQHF.

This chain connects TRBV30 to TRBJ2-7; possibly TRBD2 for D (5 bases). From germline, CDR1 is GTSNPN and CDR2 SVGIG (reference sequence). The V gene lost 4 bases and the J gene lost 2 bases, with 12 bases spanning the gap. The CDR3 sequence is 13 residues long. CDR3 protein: CAWTTKVPYEQYF. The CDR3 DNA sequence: TGTGCCTGGACGACTAAGGTCCCCTACGAGCAGTACTTC.

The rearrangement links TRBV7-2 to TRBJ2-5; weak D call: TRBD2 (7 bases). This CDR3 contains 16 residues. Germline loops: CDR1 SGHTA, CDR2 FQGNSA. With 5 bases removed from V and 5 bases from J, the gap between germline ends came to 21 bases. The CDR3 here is CASSQRGGGSSETQYF. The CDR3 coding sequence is TGTGCCAGCAGCCAGAGGGGGGGCGGGAGTAGTGAGACCCAGTACTTC.

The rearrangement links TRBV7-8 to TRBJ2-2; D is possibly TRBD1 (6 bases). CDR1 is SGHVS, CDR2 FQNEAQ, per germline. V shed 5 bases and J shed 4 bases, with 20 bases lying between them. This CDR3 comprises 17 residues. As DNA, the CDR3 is TGTGCCAGCAGCGCTTGGCAGGGGACCTCAGCCACCGGGGAGCTGTTTTTT. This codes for CASSAWQGTSATGELFF.

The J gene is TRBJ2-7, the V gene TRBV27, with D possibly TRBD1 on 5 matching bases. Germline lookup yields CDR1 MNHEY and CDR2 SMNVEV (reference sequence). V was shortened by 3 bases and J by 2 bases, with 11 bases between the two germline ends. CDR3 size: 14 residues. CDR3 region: CASSFVDSAYEQYF. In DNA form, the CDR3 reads TGTGCCAGCAGTTTCGTCGACAGCGCCTACGAGCAGTACTTC.

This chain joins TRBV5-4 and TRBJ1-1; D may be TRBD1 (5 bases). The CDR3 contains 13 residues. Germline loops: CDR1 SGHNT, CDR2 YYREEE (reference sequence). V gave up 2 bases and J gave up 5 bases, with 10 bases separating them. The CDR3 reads CASSFTGGTEAFF. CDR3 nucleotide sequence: TGTGCCAGCAGCTTTACAGGAGGGACTGAAGCTTTCTTT.

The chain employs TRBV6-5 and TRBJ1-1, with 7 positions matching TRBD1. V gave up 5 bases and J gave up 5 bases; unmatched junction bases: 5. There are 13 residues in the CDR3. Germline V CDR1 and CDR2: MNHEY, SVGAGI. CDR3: CASSPRGATEAFF. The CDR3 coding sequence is TGTGCCAGCAGTCCCAGGGGGGCAACTGAAGCTTTCTTT.

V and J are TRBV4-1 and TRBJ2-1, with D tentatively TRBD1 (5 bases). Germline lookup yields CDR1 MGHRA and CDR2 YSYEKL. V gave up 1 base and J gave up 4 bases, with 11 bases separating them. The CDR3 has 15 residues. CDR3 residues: CASSQVRGRYNEQFF. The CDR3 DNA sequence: TGCGCCAGCAGCCAAGTAAGGGGTCGGTACAATGAGCAGTTCTTC.

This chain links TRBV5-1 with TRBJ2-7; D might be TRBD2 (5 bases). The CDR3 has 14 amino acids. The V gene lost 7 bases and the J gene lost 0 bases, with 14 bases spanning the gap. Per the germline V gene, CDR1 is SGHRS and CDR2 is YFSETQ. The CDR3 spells CASRVRDSSYEQYF. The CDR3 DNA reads TGCGCCAGCCGTGTCCGGGATAGCTCCTACGAGCAGTACTTC.

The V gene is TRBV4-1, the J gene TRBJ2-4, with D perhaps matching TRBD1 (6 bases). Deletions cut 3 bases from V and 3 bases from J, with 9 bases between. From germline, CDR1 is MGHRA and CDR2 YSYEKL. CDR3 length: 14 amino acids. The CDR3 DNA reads TGCGCCAGCAGCCATGACAGGTACAAAAACATTCAGTACTTC. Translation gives CASSHDRYKNIQYF.

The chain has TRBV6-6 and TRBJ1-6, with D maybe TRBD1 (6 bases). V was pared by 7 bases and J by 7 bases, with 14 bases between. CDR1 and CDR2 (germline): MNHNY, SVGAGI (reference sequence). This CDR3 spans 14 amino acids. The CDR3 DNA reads TGTGCCAGCACAGTTGACAGGAAGAATTCACCCCTCCACTTT. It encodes CASTVDRKNSPLHF.

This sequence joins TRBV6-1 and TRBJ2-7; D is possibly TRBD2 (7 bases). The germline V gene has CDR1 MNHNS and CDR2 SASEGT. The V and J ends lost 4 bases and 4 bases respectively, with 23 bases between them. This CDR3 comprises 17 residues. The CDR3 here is CASSAHRGAGISYEQYF. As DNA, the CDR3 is TGTGCCAGCAGTGCTCATCGGGGGGCGGGAATATCTTACGAGCAGTACTTC.

CDR3 DNA sequence: TGTGCCAGCAGCCTATACAGGTACAATGAGCAGTTCTTC. As protein: CASSLYRYNEQFF. The chain joins TRBV2 to TRBJ2-1; tentative D call: TRBD1 (5 bases). Trimming left V 6 bases short and J 4 bases short, with 10 bases between. CDR3 length: 13 residues. Germline V CDR1 and CDR2: SNHLY, FYNNEI. Variable domain in full (rest from reference TRBV2 and TRBJ2-1): EPEVTQTPSHQVTQMGQEVILRCVPISNHLYFYWYRQILGQKVEFLVSFYNNEISEKSEIFDDQFSVERPDGSNFTLKIRSTKLEDSAMYFCASSLYRYNEQFFGPGTRLTVL.

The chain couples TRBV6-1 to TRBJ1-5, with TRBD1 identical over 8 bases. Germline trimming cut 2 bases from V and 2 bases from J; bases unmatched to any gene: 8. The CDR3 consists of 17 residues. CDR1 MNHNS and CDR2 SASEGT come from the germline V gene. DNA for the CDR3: TGTGCCAGCAGTGAATTGGCAGGGGGCTTCGGCAATCAGCCCCAGCATTTT. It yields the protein CASSELAGGFGNQPQHF.

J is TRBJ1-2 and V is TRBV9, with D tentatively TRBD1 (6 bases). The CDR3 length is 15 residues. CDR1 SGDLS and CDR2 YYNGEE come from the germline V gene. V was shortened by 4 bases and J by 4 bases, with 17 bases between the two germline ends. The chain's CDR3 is CASSPGAGISYGYTF. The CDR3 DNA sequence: TGTGCCAGCAGCCCAGGGGCAGGGATCAGCTATGGCTACACCTTC.

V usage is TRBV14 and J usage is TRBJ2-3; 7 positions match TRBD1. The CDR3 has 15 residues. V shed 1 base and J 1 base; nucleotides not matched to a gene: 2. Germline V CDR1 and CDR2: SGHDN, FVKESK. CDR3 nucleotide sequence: TGTGCCAGCAGCCAAGGACAGGGAGGCACAGATACGCAGTATTTT. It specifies CASSQGQGGTDTQYF.

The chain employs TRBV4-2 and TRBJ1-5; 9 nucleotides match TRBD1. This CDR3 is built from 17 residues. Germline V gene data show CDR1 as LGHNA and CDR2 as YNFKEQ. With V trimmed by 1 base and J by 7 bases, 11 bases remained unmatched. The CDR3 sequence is CASSQVRGTGPWQPQHF. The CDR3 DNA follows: TGTGCCAGCAGCCAAGTTCGAGGGACAGGGCCGTGGCAGCCCCAGCATTTT.

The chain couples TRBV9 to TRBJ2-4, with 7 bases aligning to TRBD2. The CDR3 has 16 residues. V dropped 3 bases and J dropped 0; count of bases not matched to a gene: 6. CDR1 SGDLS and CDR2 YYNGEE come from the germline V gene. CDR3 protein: CASSGPGLLAKNIQYF. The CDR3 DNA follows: TGTGCCAGCAGCGGACCGGGACTATTAGCCAAAAACATTCAGTACTTC.

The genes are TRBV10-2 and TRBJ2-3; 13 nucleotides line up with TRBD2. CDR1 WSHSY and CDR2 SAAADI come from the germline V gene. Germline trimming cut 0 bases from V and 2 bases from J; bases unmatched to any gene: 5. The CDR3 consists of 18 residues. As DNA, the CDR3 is TGCGCCAGCAGTGAGTCTCCCGGACTAGCGGGAGTCACAGATACGCAGTATTTT. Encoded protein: CASSESPGLAGVTDTQYF.

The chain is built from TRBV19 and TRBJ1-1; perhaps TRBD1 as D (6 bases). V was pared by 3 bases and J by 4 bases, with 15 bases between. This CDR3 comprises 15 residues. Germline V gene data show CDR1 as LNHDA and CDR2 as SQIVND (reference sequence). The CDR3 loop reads CASSIPQGWFTEAFF. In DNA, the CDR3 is TGTGCCAGTAGTATCCCGCAGGGGTGGTTCACTGAAGCTTTCTTT.